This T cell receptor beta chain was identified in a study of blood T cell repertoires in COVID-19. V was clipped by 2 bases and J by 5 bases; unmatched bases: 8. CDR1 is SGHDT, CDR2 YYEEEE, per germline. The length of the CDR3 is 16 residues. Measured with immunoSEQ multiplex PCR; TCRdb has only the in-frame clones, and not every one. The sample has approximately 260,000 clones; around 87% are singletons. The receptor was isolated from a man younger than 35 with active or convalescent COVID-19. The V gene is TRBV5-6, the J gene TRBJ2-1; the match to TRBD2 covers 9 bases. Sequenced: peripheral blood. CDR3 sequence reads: CASSLRGLAGNNEQFF. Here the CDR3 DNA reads TGTGCCAGCAGCTTACGGGGACTAGCAGGGAACAATGAGCAGTTCTTC.